The rows below give T cell receptor beta chains drawn from one sample of a study of CD8+CD57+ T cells in acquired aplastic anemia. TCRdb reprocessed the reads via MiXCR and lists one record per CDR3 protein. The data show about 180,000 distinct CDR3 sequences, with roughly half seen just once and 2.5% to 3.5% held by the top ten. Source material: sorted CD4+, CD8+, or CD8+CD57+ T cells (not recorded which) from PBMCs. All receptors come from a human donor in good health. Each CDR3 is given with its conserved first and last residue. The order of the fields is V gene, CDR3 protein.

V gene: TRBV28; CDR3 protein: CASRGDGETIYGYTF
V gene: TRBV7-2; CDR3 protein: CASTPQGTSGNTIYF
V gene: TRBV20-1; CDR3 protein: CSAGWGPYEQYF
V gene: TRBV29-1; CDR3 protein: CSVVYRVWGYGYTF
V gene: TRBV5-5; CDR3 protein: CASSLTRDSYEQYF
V gene: TRBV19; CDR3 protein: CASRGTHSGVAQYF
V gene: TRBV19; CDR3 protein: CASSIGGDFGELFF
V gene: TRBV14; CDR3 protein: CASSQVRGQVYGYTF
V gene: TRBV20-1; CDR3 protein: CSALGLAGEGETQYF
V gene: TRBV9; CDR3 protein: CASSVAGGVGTEAFF
V gene: TRBV14; CDR3 protein: CASSLGKLFF
V gene: TRBV5-1; CDR3 protein: CASSFSGDDSPLHF
V gene: TRBV19; CDR3 protein: CASSFRGQGASTREQYF
V gene: TRBV7-9; CDR3 protein: CASSLMGRGRANEKLFF
V gene: TRBV4-2; CDR3 protein: CASSQARDSTDTQYF
V gene: TRBV2; CDR3 protein: CASSEYGGGSSTEAFF